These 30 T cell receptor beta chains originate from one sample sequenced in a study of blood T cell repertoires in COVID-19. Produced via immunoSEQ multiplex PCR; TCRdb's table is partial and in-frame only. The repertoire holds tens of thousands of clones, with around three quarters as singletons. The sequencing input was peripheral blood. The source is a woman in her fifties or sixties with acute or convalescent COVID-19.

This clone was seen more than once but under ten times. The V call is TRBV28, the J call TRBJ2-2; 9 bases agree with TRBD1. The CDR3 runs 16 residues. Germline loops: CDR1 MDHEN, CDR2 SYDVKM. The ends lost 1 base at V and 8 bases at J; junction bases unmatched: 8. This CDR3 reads CASSLYGTGTEGELFF. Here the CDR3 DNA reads TGTGCCAGCAGTTTATATGGGACAGGGACGGAAGGGGAGCTGTTTTTT. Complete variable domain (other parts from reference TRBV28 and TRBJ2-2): DVKVTQSSRYLVKRTGEKVFLECVQDMDHENMFWYRQDPGLGLRLIYFSYDVKMKEKGDIPEGYSVSREKKERFSLILESASTNQTSMYLCASSLYGTGTEGELFFGEGSRLTVL.

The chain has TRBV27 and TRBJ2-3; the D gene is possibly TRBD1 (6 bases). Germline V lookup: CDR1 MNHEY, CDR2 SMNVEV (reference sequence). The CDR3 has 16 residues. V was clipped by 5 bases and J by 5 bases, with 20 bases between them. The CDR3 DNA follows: TGTGCCAGCAGTCTAAGGCGCCCGGCCAGGGGAGATACGCAGTATTTT. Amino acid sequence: CASSLRRPARGDTQYF.

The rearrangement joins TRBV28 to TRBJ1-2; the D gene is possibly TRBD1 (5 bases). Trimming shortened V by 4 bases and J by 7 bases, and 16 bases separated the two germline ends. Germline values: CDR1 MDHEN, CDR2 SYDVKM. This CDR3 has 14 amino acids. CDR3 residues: CASSSVRVGGGYTF. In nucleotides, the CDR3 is TGTGCCAGCAGTTCCGTACGCGTGGGGGGTGGCTACACCTTC.

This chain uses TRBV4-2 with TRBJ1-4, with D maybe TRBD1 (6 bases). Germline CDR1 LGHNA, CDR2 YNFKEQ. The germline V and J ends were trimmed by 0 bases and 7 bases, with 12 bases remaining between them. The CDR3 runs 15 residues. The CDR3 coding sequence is TGTGCCAGCAGCCAAGAGGGGGCGGCGGGTGAAAAACTGTTTTTT. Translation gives CASSQEGAAGEKLFF.

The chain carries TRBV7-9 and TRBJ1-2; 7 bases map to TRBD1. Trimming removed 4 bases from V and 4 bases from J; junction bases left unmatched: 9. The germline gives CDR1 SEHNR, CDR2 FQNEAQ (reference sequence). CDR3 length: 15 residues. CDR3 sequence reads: CASSYPSGQSYGYTF. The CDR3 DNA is TGTGCCAGCAGCTATCCTTCGGGACAGAGCTATGGCTACACCTTC.

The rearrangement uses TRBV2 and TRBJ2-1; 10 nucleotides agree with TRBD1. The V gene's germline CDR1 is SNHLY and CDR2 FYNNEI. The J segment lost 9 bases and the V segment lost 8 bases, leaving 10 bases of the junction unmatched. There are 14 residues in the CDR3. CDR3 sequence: CASGRQGATGEQFF. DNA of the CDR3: TGTGCCAGCGGGAGACAGGGGGCTACGGGTGAGCAGTTCTTC.

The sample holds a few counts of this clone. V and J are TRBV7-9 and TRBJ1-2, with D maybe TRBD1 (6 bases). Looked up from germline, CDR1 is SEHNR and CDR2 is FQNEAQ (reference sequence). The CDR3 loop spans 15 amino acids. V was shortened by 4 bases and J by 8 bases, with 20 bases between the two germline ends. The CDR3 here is CASSSFDRPQVGYTF. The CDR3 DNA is TGTGCCAGCAGCTCATTCGACAGGCCCCAGGTGGGCTACACCTTC.

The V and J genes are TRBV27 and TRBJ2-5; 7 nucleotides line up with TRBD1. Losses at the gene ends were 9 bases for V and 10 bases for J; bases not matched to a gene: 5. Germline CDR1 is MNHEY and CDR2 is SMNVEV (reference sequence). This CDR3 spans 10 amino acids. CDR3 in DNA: TGTGCCAGTCACAGGGGCGGCCAGTACTTC. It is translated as CASHRGGQYF.

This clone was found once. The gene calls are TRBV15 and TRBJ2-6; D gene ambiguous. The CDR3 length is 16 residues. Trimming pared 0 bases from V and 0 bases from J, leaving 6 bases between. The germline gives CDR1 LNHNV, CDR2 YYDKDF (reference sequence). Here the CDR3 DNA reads TGTGCCACCAGCAGAGAACAGTTCTCTGGGGCCAACGTCCTGACTTTC. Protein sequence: CATSREQFSGANVLTF.

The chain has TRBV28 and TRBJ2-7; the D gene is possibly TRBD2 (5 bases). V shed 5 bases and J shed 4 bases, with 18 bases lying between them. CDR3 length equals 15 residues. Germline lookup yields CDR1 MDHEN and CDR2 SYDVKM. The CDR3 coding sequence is TGTGCCAGCAGTGAAAGGACTGGGAGTGGGTACGAGCAGTACTTC. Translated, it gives CASSERTGSGYEQYF.

CDR3 in DNA: TGTGCCAGCAGCTCTTTAGAGGGTAGGGAGTCTGGAAACACCATATATTTT. Protein sequence: CASSSLEGRESGNTIYF. The rearrangement links TRBV7-9 to TRBJ1-3; D uncertain. CDR1 is SEHNR, CDR2 FQNEAQ, per germline (reference sequence). This CDR3 spans 17 amino acids. Trimming removed 4 bases at V and 1 base at J, with 17 bases between.

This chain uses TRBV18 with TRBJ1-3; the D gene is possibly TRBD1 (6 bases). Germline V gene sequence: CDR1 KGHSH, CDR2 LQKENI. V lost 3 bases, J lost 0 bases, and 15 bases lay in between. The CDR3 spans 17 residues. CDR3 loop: CASSPTGGARSGNTIYF. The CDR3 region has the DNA TGTGCCAGCTCACCTACGGGGGGGGCCCGCTCTGGAAACACCATATATTTT. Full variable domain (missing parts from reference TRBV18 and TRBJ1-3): NAGVMQNPRHLVRRRGQEARLRCSPMKGHSHVYWYRQLPEEGLKFMVYLQKENIIDESGMPKERFSAEFPKEGPSILRIQQVVRGDSAAYFCASSPTGGARSGNTIYFGEGSWLTVV.

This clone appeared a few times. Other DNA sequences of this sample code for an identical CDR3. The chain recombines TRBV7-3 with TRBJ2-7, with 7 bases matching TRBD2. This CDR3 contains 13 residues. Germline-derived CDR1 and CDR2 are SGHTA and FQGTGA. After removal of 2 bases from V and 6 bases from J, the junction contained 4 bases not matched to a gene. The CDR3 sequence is CASSLLTGGEQYF. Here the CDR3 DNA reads TGTGCCAGCAGCTTATTGACGGGGGGCGAGCAGTACTTC.

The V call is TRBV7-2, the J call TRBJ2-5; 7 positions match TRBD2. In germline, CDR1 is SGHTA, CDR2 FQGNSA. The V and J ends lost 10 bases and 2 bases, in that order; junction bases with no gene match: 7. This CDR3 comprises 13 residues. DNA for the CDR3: TGTGCCAACCCCCGGGGGGTACAAGAGACCCAGTACTTC. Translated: CANPRGVQETQYF.

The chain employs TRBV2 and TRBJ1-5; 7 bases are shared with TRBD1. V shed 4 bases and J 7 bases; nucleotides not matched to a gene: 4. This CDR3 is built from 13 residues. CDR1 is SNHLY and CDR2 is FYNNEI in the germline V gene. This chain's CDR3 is CASSGQGIQPQHF. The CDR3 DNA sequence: TGTGCCAGCAGTGGACAGGGAATCCAGCCCCAGCATTTT.

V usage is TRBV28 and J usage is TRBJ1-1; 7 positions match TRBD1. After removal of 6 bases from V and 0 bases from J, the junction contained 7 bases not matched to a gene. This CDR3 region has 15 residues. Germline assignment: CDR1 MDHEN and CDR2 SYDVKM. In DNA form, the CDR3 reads TGTGCCAGCAGGGAGGCGGGACAGATGAACACTGAAGCTTTCTTT. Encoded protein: CASREAGQMNTEAFF.

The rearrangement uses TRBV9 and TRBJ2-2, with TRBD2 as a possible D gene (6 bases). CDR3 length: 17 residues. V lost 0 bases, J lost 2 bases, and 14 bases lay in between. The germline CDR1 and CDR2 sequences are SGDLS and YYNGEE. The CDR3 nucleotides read TGTGCCAGCAGCGTAGATGGGACTCCACGAAACACCGGGGAGCTGTTTTTT. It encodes CASSVDGTPRNTGELFF.

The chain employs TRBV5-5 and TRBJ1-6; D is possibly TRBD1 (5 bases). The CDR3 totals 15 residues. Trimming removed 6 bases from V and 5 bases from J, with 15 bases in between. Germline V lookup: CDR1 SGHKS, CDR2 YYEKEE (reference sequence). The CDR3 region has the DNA TGTGCCAGCACGGCCGAGACAGTGAATAATTCACCCCTCCACTTT. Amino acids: CASTAETVNNSPLHF.

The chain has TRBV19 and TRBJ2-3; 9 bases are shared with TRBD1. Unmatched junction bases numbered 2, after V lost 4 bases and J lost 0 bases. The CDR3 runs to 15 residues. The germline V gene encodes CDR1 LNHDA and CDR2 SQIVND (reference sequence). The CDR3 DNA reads TGTGCCAGTAGTACCGGGACAGGGAGCACAGATACGCAGTATTTT. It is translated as CASSTGTGSTDTQYF.

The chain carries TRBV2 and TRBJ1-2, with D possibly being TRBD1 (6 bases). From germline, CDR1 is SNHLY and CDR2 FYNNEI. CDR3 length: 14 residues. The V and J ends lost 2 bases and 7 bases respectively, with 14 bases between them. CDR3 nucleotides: TGTGCCAGCAGTGAACGACGGGGGGCGTTTGGCTACACCTTC. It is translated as CASSERRGAFGYTF. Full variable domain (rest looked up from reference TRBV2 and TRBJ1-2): EPEVTQTPSHQVTQMGQEVILRCVPISNHLYFYWYRQILGQKVEFLVSFYNNEISEKSEIFDDQFSVERPDGSNFTLKIRSTKLEDSAMYFCASSERRGAFGYTFGSGTRLTVV.

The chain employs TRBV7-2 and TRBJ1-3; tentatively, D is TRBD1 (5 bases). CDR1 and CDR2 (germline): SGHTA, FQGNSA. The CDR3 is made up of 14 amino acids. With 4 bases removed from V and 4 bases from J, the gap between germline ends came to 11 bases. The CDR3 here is CASSSGVSGNTIYF. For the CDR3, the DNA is TGTGCCAGCAGCTCGGGGGTGTCCGGAAACACCATATATTTT. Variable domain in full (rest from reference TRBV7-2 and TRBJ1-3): GAGVSQSPSNKVTEKGKDVELRCDPISGHTALYWYRQSLGQGLEFLIYFQGNSAPDKSGLPSDRFSAERTGGSVSTLTIQRTQQEDSAVYLCASSSGVSGNTIYFGEGSWLTVV.

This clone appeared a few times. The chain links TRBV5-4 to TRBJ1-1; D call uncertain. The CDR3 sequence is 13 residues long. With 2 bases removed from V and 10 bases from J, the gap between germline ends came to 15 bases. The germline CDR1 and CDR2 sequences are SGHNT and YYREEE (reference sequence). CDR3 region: CASSLGGGLPAFF. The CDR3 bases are TGTGCCAGCAGCTTAGGTGGTGGGCTGCCAGCTTTCTTT. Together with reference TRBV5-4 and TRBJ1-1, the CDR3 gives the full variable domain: ETGVTQSPTHLIKTRGQQVTLRCSSQSGHNTVSWYQQALGQGPQFIFQYYREEENGRGNFPPRFSGLQFPNYSSELNVNALELDDSALYLCASSLGGGLPAFFGQGTRLTVV.

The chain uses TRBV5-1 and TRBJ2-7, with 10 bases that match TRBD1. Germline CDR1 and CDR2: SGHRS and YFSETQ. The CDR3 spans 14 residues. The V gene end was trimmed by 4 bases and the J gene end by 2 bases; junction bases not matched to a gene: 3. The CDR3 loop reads CASSPGTGAYEQYF. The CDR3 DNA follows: TGCGCCAGCAGCCCCGGGACAGGGGCCTACGAGCAGTACTTC.

The CDR3 coding sequence is TGTGCCAGCAGCTTGCGACTAGCGGGGGGGAGGTACAATGAGCAGTTCTTC. Its translation is CASSLRLAGGRYNEQFF. V and J are TRBV9 and TRBJ2-1; 14 positions agree with TRBD2. From germline, CDR1 is SGDLS and CDR2 YYNGEE. V lost 4 bases to trimming and J lost 4 bases; unmatched junction nucleotides: 7. The CDR3 is made up of 17 amino acids.

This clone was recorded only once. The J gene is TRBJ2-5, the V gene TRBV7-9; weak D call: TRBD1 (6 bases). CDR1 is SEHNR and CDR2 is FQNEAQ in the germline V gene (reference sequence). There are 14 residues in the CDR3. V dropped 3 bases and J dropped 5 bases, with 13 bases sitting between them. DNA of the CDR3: TGTGCCAGCAGCTTCTTAGACAGGAGGGAGACCCAGTACTTC. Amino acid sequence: CASSFLDRRETQYF.

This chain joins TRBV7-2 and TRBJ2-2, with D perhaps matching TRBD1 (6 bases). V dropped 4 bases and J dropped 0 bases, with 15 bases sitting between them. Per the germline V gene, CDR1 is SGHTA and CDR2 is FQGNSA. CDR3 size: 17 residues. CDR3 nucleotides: TGTGCCAGCAGCTCTCTCCCGACAGGAGCGAACACCGGGGAGCTGTTTTTT. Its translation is CASSSLPTGANTGELFF.

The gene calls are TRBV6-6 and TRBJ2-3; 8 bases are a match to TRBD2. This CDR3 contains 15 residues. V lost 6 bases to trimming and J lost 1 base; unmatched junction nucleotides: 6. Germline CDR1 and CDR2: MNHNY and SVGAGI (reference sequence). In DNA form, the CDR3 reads TGTGCCAGCAGACTCACTAGCGGAGGCACAGATACGCAGTATTTT. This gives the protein CASRLTSGGTDTQYF.

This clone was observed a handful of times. Written as DNA, the CDR3 is TGTGCCAGCAGTTCCATACAGGGGATGAGTCAGCCCCAGCATTTT. Residues: CASSSIQGMSQPQHF. The chain is built from TRBV27 and TRBJ1-5, with 7 nucleotides matching TRBD1. Germline loops: CDR1 MNHEY, CDR2 SMNVEV (reference sequence). V lost 4 bases to trimming and J lost 6 bases; unmatched junction nucleotides: 9. The CDR3 covers 15 residues.

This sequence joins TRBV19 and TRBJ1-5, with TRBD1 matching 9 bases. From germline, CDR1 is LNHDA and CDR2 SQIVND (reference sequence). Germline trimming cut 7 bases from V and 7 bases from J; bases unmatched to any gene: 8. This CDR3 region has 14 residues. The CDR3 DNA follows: TGTGCCAGTACCGCACAGGGGGCCGGGCAGCCCCAGCATTTT. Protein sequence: CASTAQGAGQPQHF.

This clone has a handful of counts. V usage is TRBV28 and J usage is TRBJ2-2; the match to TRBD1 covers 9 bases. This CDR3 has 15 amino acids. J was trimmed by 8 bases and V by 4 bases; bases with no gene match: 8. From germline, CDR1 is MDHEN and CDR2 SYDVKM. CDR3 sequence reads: CASSSWDRVGGELFF. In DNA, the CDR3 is TGTGCCAGCAGTTCATGGGACAGGGTTGGGGGGGAGCTGTTTTTT.